This T cell receptor (beta chain) was documented in a study of blood T cell repertoires in COVID-19. Study background: Samples of COVID-19 (acute and convalescent) were obtained from the United States, Italy and Spain. PBMCs, B-cell-depleted T cells, or T cells provided the cDNA or gDNA that made up the material.

A word on this clone: Different DNA sequences within this sample yield the same CDR3.

Seattle enrolled patients during active infection and tracked them longitudinally. Original handling: The authors estimated nucleated cell counts from reference gene primer amplification. Generated by immunoSEQ multiplex PCR, the TCRdb table keeps only in-frame clones and is missing some. Clone size and V and J calls were adopted from that table, with D and trimming inferred from the DNA. The table has about 96,000 clones, 80% to 90% seen once; the top ten hold 4% to 4.5%. Germline CDR1 SNHLY, CDR2 FYNNEI. The V gene lost 5 bases and the J gene lost 5 bases, with 10 bases spanning the gap. The CDR3 length is 13 residues.

Source material: peripheral blood. The sequence derives from a human donor with COVID-19, enrolled during active disease. The donor label of this sample is uncertain. The chain uses TRBV2 and TRBJ2-1; possible D gene TRBD2, 5 bases. In nucleotides, the CDR3 is TGTGCCAGCAGTAGAGGACTCAACAATGAGCAGTTCTTC. Protein: CASSRGLNNEQFF.